The next 14 T cell receptor beta chains were all read from a single sample in a study of PD-L1 blockade in urothelial cancer. Noted time point: pretreatment peripheral blood. Measured with immunoSEQ multiplex PCR; TCRdb has only the in-frame clones, and not every one. The table has about 70,000 clones, 85% to 90% seen once. Material: PBMCs, obtained around atezolizumab (anti-PD-L1) treatment. The receptors originated from a man in his sixties or seventies with urothelial cancer.

The gene calls are TRBV15 and TRBJ2-6; no clear D gene. CDR1 is LNHNV and CDR2 is YYDKDF in the germline V gene (reference sequence). The CDR3 totals 16 residues. The V end was cut by 6 bases, the J end by 0 bases, with 12 bases between. The CDR3 DNA reads TGTGCCACCAGAGCCGGTCTCGGCTCTGGGGCCAACGTCCTGACTTTC. Translating it yields CATRAGLGSGANVLTF. Filled out from reference TRBV15 and TRBJ2-6, the complete variable domain reads DAMVIQNPRYQVTQFGKPVTLSCSQTLNHNVMYWYQQKSSQAPKLLFHYYDKDFNNEADTPDNFQSRRPNTSFCFLDIRSPGLGDTAMYLCATRAGLGSGANVLTFGAGSRLTVL.

The J gene is TRBJ2-7, the V gene TRBV15; 9 bases line up with TRBD1. Germline V gene sequence: CDR1 LNHNV, CDR2 YYDKDF (reference sequence). The trim removed 3 bases at V and 4 bases at J, leaving 10 bases unmatched. CDR3 length: 16 residues. Here the CDR3 reads CATSSPPGQGRYEQYF. The CDR3 DNA is TGTGCCACCAGCAGCCCCCCGGGACAGGGACGATACGAGCAGTACTTC.

This chain connects TRBV9 to TRBJ2-2; 7 bases map to TRBD1. J gave up 2 bases and V 4 bases, and 20 bases lay outside the gene matches. The CDR3 spans 20 residues. The germline CDR1 and CDR2 sequences are SGDLS and YYNGEE. CDR3 loop: CASSPRDSTGASKNTGELFF. CDR3 DNA sequence: TGTGCCAGCAGCCCCCGCGACTCAACAGGGGCCTCTAAAAACACCGGGGAGCTGTTTTTT.

The chain uses TRBV28 and TRBJ2-3; 13 positions match TRBD2. The V gene end was trimmed by 5 bases and the J gene end by 5 bases; junction bases not matched to a gene: 7. This CDR3 region has 16 residues. Germline-derived CDR1 and CDR2 are MDHEN and SYDVKM. CDR3 in amino acids: CASSPAGLAGRDTQYF. Here the CDR3 DNA reads TGTGCCAGCAGTCCTGCGGGACTAGCGGGACGAGATACGCAGTATTTT.

The V call is TRBV5-1, the J call TRBJ2-2; the match to TRBD1 covers 9 bases. V lost 4 bases, J lost 4 bases, and 8 bases stayed unmatched. CDR1 is SGHRS and CDR2 is YFSETQ in the germline V gene. The CDR3 spans 16 residues. The CDR3 region is CASSGTGRGGTGELFF. DNA for the CDR3: TGCGCCAGCAGCGGGACAGGGCGCGGGGGCACCGGGGAGCTGTTTTTT. Full variable domain (rest looked up from reference TRBV5-1 and TRBJ2-2): KAGVTQTPRYLIKTRGQQVTLSCSPISGHRSVSWYQQTPGQGLQFLFEYFSETQRNKGNFPGRFSGRQFSNSRSEMNVSTLELGDSALYLCASSGTGRGGTGELFFGEGSRLTVL.

The genes are TRBV7-2 and TRBJ1-5; the D is unclear. The V and J ends lost 4 bases and 4 bases respectively, with 14 bases between them. CDR3 length equals 15 residues. Germline values: CDR1 SGHTA, CDR2 FQGNSA. CDR3 nucleotides: TGTGCCAGCAGCTACGGTAATTCGGGGAATCAGCCCCAGCATTTT. It yields the protein CASSYGNSGNQPQHF. The variable domain in full, completed from reference TRBV7-2 and TRBJ1-5, reads GAGVSQSPSNKVTEKGKDVELRCDPISGHTALYWYRQSLGQGLEFLIYFQGNSAPDKSGLPSDRFSAERTGGSVSTLTIQRTQQEDSAVYLCASSYGNSGNQPQHFGDGTRLSIL.

The chain links TRBV19 to TRBJ2-2; 9 bases agree with TRBD1. The CDR3 totals 15 residues. CDR1 LNHDA and CDR2 SQIVND come from the germline V gene (reference sequence). Losses at the gene ends were 10 bases for V and 4 bases for J; bases not matched to a gene: 10. The CDR3 spells CATQVDRGSTGELFF. In nucleotides, the CDR3 is TGTGCCACCCAGGTGGACAGGGGCAGCACCGGGGAGCTGTTTTTT.

The rearrangement links TRBV7-8 to TRBJ2-1; perhaps TRBD1 as D (5 bases). The CDR3 covers 15 residues. V shed 5 bases and J shed 5 bases, with 16 bases lying between them. Germline lookup yields CDR1 SGHVS and CDR2 FQNEAQ. CDR3 bases: TGTGCCAGCAGCCTAGATGGGGCCTTAAACAATGAGCAGTTCTTC. It is translated as CASSLDGALNNEQFF.

The chain has TRBV29-1 and TRBJ2-3; D is possibly TRBD1 (6 bases). The length of the CDR3 is 15 residues. Deletions cut 2 bases from V and 0 bases from J, with 12 bases between. Germline CDR1 is SQVTM and CDR2 is ANQGSEA. The CDR3, as DNA: TGCAGCGTTGAAAGTGTGACAGGAAGCACAGATACGCAGTATTTT. Translating it yields CSVESVTGSTDTQYF.

The genes are TRBV28 and TRBJ2-7, with D possibly TRBD1 on 5 matching bases. This CDR3 spans 12 amino acids. The germline V gene encodes CDR1 MDHEN and CDR2 SYDVKM. V lost 6 bases and J lost 2, with 8 bases in between. Written as DNA, the CDR3 is TGTGCCAGCAGCCAGGGTCCCTACGAGCAGTACTTC. This encodes CASSQGPYEQYF.

The chain couples TRBV10-3 to TRBJ2-3; the D is unclear. The CDR3 is made up of 12 amino acids. Germline CDR1 reads ENHRY; CDR2 reads SYGVKD. V was shortened by 10 bases and J by 4 bases, with 12 bases between the two germline ends. CDR3 in DNA: TGTGCCAGCTCCCTGGCAGCAGATACGCAGTATTTT. As protein: CASSLAADTQYF.

The J gene is TRBJ2-2, the V gene TRBV11-2; TRBD2 aligns across 9 bases. The CDR3 is 16 amino acids. Germline V gene sequence: CDR1 SGHAT, CDR2 FQNNGV. The trim removed 5 bases at V and 8 bases at J, leaving 12 bases unmatched. CDR3 protein: CASSLGSGRFAGELFF. The CDR3 coding sequence is TGTGCCAGCAGCCTGGGGAGCGGGAGGTTTGCGGGGGAGCTGTTTTTT.

The chain recombines TRBV4-1 with TRBJ2-3; a possible D gene is TRBD1 (5 bases). This CDR3 comprises 16 residues. The ends were cut back, 1 base at V and 4 bases at J, with 15 bases in the middle. Germline loops: CDR1 MGHRA, CDR2 YSYEKL. The CDR3 here is CASSQVAEWGPDTQYF. The CDR3 DNA follows: TGCGCCAGCAGCCAAGTTGCGGAGTGGGGCCCAGATACGCAGTATTTT.

Only one count was recorded for this clone. This rearrangement joins TRBV5-1 to TRBJ2-1; 7 nucleotides agree with TRBD2. Germline CDR1 reads SGHRS; CDR2 reads YFSETQ. With 5 bases clipped from V and 0 bases from J, the junction kept 17 bases outside the gene matches. CDR3 length equals 19 residues. The CDR3 nucleotides are TGCGCCAGCAGACCGGGGGGATTAGACAGCCCCAGCTCCTACAATGAGCAGTTCTTC. It yields the protein CASRPGGLDSPSSYNEQFF.